What follows are 5 T cell receptor beta chains derived from one specimen sequenced in a study of blood T cells in healthy people across ages. The use of a sample-barcoded 5' primer and a J-beta primer mix characterized a second PCR of roughly 6 to 11 cycles. TCRdb reprocessed the 5' RACE reads via MiXCR and lists one record per CDR3 protein. The sample comprises fewer than 2,000,000 distinct CDR3 sequences, 39% of which are singletons, and about 21% rests with the top ten. Sequenced: blood. These TCRs come from a human donor in good health.

The V gene is TRBV5-5, the J gene TRBJ1-2, with D possibly TRBD1 on 6 matching bases. The CDR3 is 16 amino acids. The V end was cut by 4 bases, the J end by 9 bases, with 25 bases between. Germline V CDR1 and CDR2: SGHKS, YYEKEE (reference sequence). The CDR3 region is CASSTLLTGNYGSYTF. The CDR3 nucleotides are TGTGCCAGCAGCACCCTACTAACAGGGAATTATGGTAGCTACACCTTC.

The chain uses TRBV28 and TRBJ2-5; D is uncertain. The CDR3 has 14 amino acids. Germline CDR1 and CDR2: MDHEN and SYDVKM. Trimming stripped 2 bases from V and 1 base from J, with 8 bases between. The CDR3 reads CASSLPGIQETQYF. The CDR3 DNA reads as TGTGCCAGCAGTTTACCGGGCATCCAAGAGACCCAGTACTTC.

The chain has TRBV3-1 and TRBJ1-2; no definite D call. Trimming removed 4 bases at V and 3 bases at J, with 12 bases between. This CDR3 region has 14 residues. The germline V gene has CDR1 LGHDT and CDR2 YNNKEL (reference sequence). CDR3 residues: CASSLRSVDYGYTF. The CDR3 nucleotides are TGTGCCAGCAGCCTAAGGAGCGTCGACTATGGCTACACCTTC.

The chain carries TRBV11-3 and TRBJ2-3; no clear D gene. The CDR3 is 14 amino acids. V lost 2 bases, J lost 5 bases, and 11 bases lay in between. CDR1 is SGHNT and CDR2 is YENEEA in the germline V gene. The CDR3 spells CASSLLQRGDTQYF. In DNA form, the CDR3 reads TGTGCCAGCAGCTTATTACAGCGAGGAGATACGCAGTATTTT.

This clonotype was counted between two and nine times. The chain uses TRBV20-1 and TRBJ1-4; D perhaps matches TRBD1 (6 bases). Trimming took off 6 bases at V and 3 bases at J, with 17 bases between the two ends. The CDR3 is 15 residues long. CDR1 DFQATT and CDR2 SNEGSKA come from the germline V gene (reference sequence). The CDR3 protein is CSAHSTGTSNEKLFF. Written as DNA, the CDR3 is TGCAGTGCGCATTCCACAGGGACGTCTAATGAAAAACTGTTTTTT.